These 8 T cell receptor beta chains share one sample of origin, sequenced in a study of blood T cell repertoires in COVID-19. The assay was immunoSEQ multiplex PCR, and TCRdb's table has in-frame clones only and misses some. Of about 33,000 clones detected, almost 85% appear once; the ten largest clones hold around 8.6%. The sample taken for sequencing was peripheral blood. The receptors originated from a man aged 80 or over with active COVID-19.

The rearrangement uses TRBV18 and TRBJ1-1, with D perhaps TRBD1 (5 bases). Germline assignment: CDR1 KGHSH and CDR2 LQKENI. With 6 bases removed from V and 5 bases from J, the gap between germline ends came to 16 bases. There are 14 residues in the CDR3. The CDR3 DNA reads TGTGCCAGCTCGCTCGTTGGGGGGAGGACTGAAGCTTTCTTT. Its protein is CASSLVGGRTEAFF.

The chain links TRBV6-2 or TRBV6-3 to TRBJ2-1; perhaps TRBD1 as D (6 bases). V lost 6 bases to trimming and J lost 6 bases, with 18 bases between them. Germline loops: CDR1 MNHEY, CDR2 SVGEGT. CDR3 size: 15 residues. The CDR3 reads CASSIEGVRGNEQFF. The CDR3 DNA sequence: TGTGCCAGCAGCATCGAGGGGGTTAGGGGCAATGAGCAGTTCTTC.

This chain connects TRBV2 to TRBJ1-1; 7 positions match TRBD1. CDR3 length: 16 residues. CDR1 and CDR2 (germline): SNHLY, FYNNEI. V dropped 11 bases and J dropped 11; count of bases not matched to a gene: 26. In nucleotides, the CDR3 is TGTGCCGGTGGACCGGGGTTGGGGACAGTCTACCCGGGGGCTTTCTTT. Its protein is CAGGPGLGTVYPGAFF.

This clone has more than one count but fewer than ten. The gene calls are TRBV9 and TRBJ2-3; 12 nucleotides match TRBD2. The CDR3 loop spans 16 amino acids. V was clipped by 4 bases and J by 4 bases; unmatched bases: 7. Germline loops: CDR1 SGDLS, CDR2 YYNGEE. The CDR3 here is CASSMLAGGYSDTQYF. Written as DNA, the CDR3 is TGTGCCAGCAGCATGCTAGCGGGGGGGTACTCAGATACGCAGTATTTT.

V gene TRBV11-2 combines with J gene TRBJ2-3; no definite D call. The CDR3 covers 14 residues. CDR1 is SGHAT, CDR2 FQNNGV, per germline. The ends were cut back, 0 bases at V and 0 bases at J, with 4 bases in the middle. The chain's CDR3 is CASSLDLSTDTQYF. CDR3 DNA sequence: TGTGCCAGCAGCTTAGATCTCAGCACAGATACGCAGTATTTT.

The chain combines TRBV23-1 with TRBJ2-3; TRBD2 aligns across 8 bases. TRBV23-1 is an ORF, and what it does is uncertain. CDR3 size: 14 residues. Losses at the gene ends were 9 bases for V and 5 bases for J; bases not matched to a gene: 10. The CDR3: CARSSRGGLDTQYF. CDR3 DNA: TGCGCCAGGAGTTCCCGGGGGGGACTAGATACGCAGTATTTT.

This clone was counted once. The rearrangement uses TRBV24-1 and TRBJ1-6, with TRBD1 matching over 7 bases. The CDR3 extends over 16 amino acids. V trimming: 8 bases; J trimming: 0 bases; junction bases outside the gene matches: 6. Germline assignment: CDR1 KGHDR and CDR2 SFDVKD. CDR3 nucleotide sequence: TGTGCCACCATCAGGGGGAATAGCTCCTATAATTCACCCCTCCACTTT. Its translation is CATIRGNSSYNSPLHF.

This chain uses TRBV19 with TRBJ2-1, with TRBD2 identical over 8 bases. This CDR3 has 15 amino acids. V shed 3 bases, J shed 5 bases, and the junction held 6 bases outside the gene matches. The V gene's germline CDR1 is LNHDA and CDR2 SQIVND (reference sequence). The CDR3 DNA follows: TGTGCCAGTAGTATTGTGGCGGGGGGTAACAATGAGCAGTTCTTC. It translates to CASSIVAGGNNEQFF.